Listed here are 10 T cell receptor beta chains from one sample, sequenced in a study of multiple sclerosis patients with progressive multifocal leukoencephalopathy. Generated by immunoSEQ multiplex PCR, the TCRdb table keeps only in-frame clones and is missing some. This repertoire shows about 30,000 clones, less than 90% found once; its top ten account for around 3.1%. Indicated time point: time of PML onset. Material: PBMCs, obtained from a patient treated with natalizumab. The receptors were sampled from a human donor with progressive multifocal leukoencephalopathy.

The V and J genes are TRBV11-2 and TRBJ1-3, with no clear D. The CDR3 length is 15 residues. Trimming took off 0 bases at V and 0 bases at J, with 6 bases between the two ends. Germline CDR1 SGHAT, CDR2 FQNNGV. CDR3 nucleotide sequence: TGTGCCAGCAGCTTAGATCAGAGCTCTGGAAACACCATATATTTT. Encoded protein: CASSLDQSSGNTIYF.

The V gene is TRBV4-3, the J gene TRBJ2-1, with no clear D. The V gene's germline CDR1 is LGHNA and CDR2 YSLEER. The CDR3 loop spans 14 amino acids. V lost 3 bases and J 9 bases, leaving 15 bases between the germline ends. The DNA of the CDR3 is TGCGCCAGCAGCCATAGGGCACTCTCTGGTGAGCAGTTCTTC. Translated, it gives CASSHRALSGEQFF.

Written as DNA, the CDR3 is TGTGCCAGCAGTTTATTTAACATGGCTGAAAAACTGTTTTTT. Protein product: CASSLFNMAEKLFF. This rearrangement joins TRBV28 to TRBJ1-4, with D uncertain. Germline assignment: CDR1 MDHEN and CDR2 SYDVKM. Trimming pared 1 base from V and 7 bases from J, leaving 10 bases between. This CDR3 region has 14 residues.

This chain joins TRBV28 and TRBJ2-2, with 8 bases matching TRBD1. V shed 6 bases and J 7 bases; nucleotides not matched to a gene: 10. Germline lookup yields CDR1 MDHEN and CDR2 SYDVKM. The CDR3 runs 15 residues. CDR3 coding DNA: TGTGCCAGCAGCCCCAGCCAGGGGGCGGGCGGGGAGCTGTTTTTT. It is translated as CASSPSQGAGGELFF.

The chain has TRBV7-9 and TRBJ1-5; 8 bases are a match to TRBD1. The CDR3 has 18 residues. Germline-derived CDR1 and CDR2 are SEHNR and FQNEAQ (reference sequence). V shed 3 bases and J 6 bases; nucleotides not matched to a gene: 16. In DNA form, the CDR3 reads TGTGCCAGCAGCTTTAGCGGGTCAGGGGGCCGCCGGAGTCAGCCCCAGCATTTT. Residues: CASSFSGSGGRRSQPQHF.

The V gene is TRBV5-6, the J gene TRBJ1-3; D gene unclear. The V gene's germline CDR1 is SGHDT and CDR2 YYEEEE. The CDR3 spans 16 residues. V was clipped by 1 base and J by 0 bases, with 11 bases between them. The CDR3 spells CASSLRATLSGNTIYF. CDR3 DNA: TGTGCCAGCAGCTTGCGGGCCACCCTCTCTGGAAACACCATATATTTT.

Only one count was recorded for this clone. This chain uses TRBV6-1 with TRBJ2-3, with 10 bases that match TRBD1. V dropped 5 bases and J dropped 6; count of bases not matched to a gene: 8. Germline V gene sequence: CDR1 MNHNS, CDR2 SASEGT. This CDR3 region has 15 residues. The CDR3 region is CASSTHGTGDDTQYF. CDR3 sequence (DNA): TGTGCCAGCAGTACTCACGGGACAGGGGACGATACGCAGTATTTT.

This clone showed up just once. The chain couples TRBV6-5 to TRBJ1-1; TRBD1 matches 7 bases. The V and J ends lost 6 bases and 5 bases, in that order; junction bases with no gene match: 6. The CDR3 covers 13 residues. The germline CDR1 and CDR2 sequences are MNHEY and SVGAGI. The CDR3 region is CASRATGSTEAFF. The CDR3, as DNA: TGTGCCAGCAGGGCGACAGGGTCGACTGAAGCTTTCTTT.

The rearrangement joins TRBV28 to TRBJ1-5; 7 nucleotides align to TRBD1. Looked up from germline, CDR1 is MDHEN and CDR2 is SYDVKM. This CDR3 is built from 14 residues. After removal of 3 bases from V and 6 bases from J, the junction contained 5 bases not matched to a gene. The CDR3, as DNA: TGTGCCAGCAGTTTGGACAGGCCAAGTCAGCCCCAGCATTTT. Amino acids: CASSLDRPSQPQHF.

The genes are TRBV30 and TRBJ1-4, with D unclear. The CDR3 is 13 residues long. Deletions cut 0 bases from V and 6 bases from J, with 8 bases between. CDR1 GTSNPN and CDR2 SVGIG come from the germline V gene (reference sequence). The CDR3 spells CAWSVGWDEKLFF. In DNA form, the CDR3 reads TGTGCCTGGAGTGTGGGCTGGGATGAAAAACTGTTTTTT.